A selection of T cell receptor beta chains follows, all from one sample in a study of T cells in Graves' hyperthyroidism and ophthalmopathy. TCRdb re-called the multiplex PCR reads with MiXCR, one entry per CDR3 protein. The repertoire consists of roughly 200,000 distinct CDR3 sequences, with about a sixth occurring once and the leading ten covering about two fifths. Sequencing was done on a sample of blood. Every receptor here comes from a man aged 40-50 years with Graves' hyperthyroidism. The CDR3 runs from the conserved cysteine through the conserved F or W. A D gene is named only where the DNA matches it firmly. Clone size is shown for a subset of rows, as once, few, many or a class of expanded clone.

17 many TRBJ1-6 TRBV3-1 - CASSQGLGGALNSPLHF TGTGCCAGCAGCCAAGGCCTGGGGGGGGCCCTTAATTCACCCCTCCACTTT
14 few TRBJ1-2 TRBV7-9 - CASSLTGLREGYTF TGTGCCAGCAGCCTTACGGGACTACGGGAAGGCTACACCTTC
15 many TRBJ2-1 TRBV11-2 TRBD2 CASSSRGGLINEQFF TGTGCCAGCAGCTCGCGGGGGGGTTTAATTAATGAGCAGTTCTTC
15 many TRBJ2-3 TRBV18 TRBD2 CASSPGGVRTDTQYF TGTGCCAGCTCACCGGGGGGGGTGCGCACAGATACGCAGTATTTT
14 many TRBJ1-4 TRBV12-3/TRBV12-4 - CASSLLTSNEKLFF TGTGCCAGCAGTTTATTGACATCTAATGAAAAACTGTTTTTT
17 - TRBJ1-4 TRBV7-2 - CASSKTIMGGSSEKLFF TGTGCCAGCAGCAAAACCATTATGGGGGGTAGTAGTGAAAAACTGTTTTTT
15 few TRBJ2-3 TRBV19 TRBD1 CASSLGTGIFNTQYF TGTGCCAGTAGTCTCGGGACAGGTATATTCAATACGCAGTATTTT
13 many TRBJ2-5 TRBV20-1 TRBD1 CSAPPGQSETQYF TGCAGTGCTCCTCCGGGACAGTCAGAGACCCAGTACTTC
13 many TRBJ2-1 TRBV11-2 - CASSLVVYNEQFF TGTGCCAGCAGCTTAGTAGTCTACAATGAGCAGTTCTTC
12 few TRBJ2-5 TRBV24-1 TRBD1 CATGQDQETQYF TGTGCCACCGGACAGGACCAAGAGACCCAGTACTTC
14 many TRBJ2-5 TRBV11-3 - CASSSGGDQETQYF TGTGCCAGCAGCTCCGGAGGGGACCAAGAGACCCAGTACTTC
13 - TRBJ2-5 TRBV20-1 TRBD1 CSARTGGGETQYF TGCAGTGCTAGGACAGGGGGCGGAGAGACCCAGTACTTC
15 - TRBJ2-1 TRBV24-1 - CATSDLSGKYNEQFF TGTGCCACCAGTGATTTGAGCGGAAAGTACAATGAGCAGTTCTTC
15 - TRBJ2-3 TRBV20-1 TRBD1 CSASDRGPTDNTQYF TGCAGTGCCTCGGACAGGGGGCCAACGGATAATACGCAGTATTTT
14 few TRBJ1-6 TRBV20-1 - CSARKDRNNSPLHF TGCAGTGCTAGAAAGGACAGAAATAATTCACCCCTCCACTTT
17 many TRBJ2-3 TRBV6-1 TRBD2 CASSRASGGGGRDTQYF TGTGCCAGCAGTCGGGCTAGCGGGGGGGGCGGTCGTGATACGCAGTATTTT
12 - TRBJ2-5 TRBV6-1 - CASFLNWETQYF TGTGCCAGCTTCCTCAATTGGGAGACCCAGTACTTC
16 - TRBJ2-7 TRBV6-5 - CASSYRVGAGSYEQYF TGTGCCAGCAGTTACCGTGTGGGGGCGGGGTCCTACGAGCAGTACTTC
14 many TRBJ1-1 TRBV29-1 - CSVLASGENTEAFF TGCAGCGTCCTAGCATCGGGGGAGAACACTGAAGCTTTCTTT
15 few TRBJ1-2 TRBV7-9 - CASSHTGPQDYGYTF TGTGCCAGCAGCCATACAGGGCCCCAGGACTATGGCTACACCTTC
16 few TRBJ1-2 TRBV19 TRBD1 CASSIPGQGASYGYTF TGTGCCAGTAGTATCCCTGGACAGGGGGCGAGCTATGGCTACACCTTC
18 - TRBJ2-1 TRBV20-1 TRBD1 CSARGQGKHKSSYNEQFF TGCAGTGCTAGGGGACAGGGAAAACACAAGAGCTCCTACAATGAGCAGTTCTTC
15 many TRBJ1-5 TRBV20-1 - CSAGTPGSGYQPQHF TGCAGTGCTGGTACCCCCGGGTCAGGGTATCAGCCCCAGCATTTT
14 - TRBJ1-2 TRBV6-2/TRBV6-3 - CASSRVDGNYGYTF TGTGCCAGCAGTCGCGTGGACGGGAACTATGGCTACACCTTC
13 few TRBJ1-1 TRBV6-1 - CASSDWGGGEAFF TGTGCCAGCAGTGACTGGGGGGGGGGTGAAGCTTTCTTT
14 many TRBJ2-3 TRBV11-2 - CASSPRRSTDTQYF TGTGCCAGCAGCCCTAGACGGAGCACAGATACGCAGTATTTT
13 - TRBJ2-3 TRBV27 TRBD1 CANHRGSTDTQYF TGTGCCAACCACAGGGGAAGCACAGATACGCAGTATTTT
14 - TRBJ1-2 TRBV6-1 - CASNSGARLGGYTF TGTGCCAGCAACTCGGGGGCGAGATTAGGTGGCTACACCTTC
16 - TRBJ1-4 TRBV7-8 - CASSALLRGANEKLFF TGTGCCAGCAGCGCCCTTTTGAGGGGGGCTAATGAAAAACTGTTTTTT
18 once TRBJ2-1 TRBV6-2/TRBV6-3 - CASSYTFDRGGGDNEQFF TGTGCCAGCAGTTACACTTTCGACAGGGGAGGGGGTGACAATGAGCAGTTCTTC
12 many TRBJ2-7 TRBV28 - CASSFERYEQYF TGTGCCAGCAGTTTTGAGAGATACGAGCAGTACTTC
12 few TRBJ1-1 TRBV6-2/TRBV6-3 TRBD1 CASDRGDTEAFF TGTGCCAGCGACAGGGGGGACACTGAAGCTTTCTTT
15 few TRBJ2-1 TRBV5-1 - CASSFQGSSYNEQFF TGCGCCAGCAGCTTCCAGGGGAGCTCCTACAATGAGCAGTTCTTC
15 many TRBJ2-1 TRBV12-5 - CASGLVLNSYNEQFF TGTGCTAGTGGTTTGGTACTAAACTCCTACAATGAGCAGTTCTTC
15 many TRBJ2-3 TRBV30 TRBD2 CAWSAGTSGGDTQYF TGTGCCTGGAGTGCCGGGACTAGCGGGGGAGATACGCAGTATTTT
14 - TRBJ2-2 TRBV15 TRBD1 CATSGTGFTGELFF TGTGCCACCAGCGGGACAGGGTTCACCGGGGAGCTGTTTTTT
16 - TRBJ2-2 TRBV11-1 TRBD2 CASSPWTSGRIGELFF TGTGCCAGCAGCCCATGGACTAGCGGGAGAATCGGGGAGCTGTTTTTT
15 few TRBJ2-3 TRBV6-1 - CASSITTLSTDTQYF TGTGCCAGCAGTATCACGACCCTTAGCACAGATACGCAGTATTTT
16 few TRBJ1-6 TRBV5-1 - CASSHFGPGNDSPLHF TGCGCCAGCAGCCACTTCGGGCCCGGGAATGATTCACCCCTCCACTTT
13 many TRBJ2-7 TRBV7-2 - CASSLSADYEQYF TGTGCCAGCAGCTTAAGCGCGGACTACGAGCAGTACTTC
16 - TRBJ2-7 TRBV4-3 TRBD1 CASSQELGTGRYEQYF TGCGCCAGCAGCCAAGAGTTAGGGACAGGGAGGTACGAGCAGTACTTC
14 many TRBJ1-5 TRBV30 - CAWSSTRSNQPQHF TGTGCCTGGAGTAGTACGCGGTCTAATCAGCCCCAGCATTTT
16 few TRBJ2-7 TRBV24-1 - CATSSGGWDRSYEQYF TGTGCCACCAGCTCCGGGGGTTGGGACCGCTCCTACGAGCAGTACTTC
14 many TRBJ2-3 TRBV4-3 - CASSDRGASDTQYF TGCGCCAGCAGCGATAGGGGCGCGTCAGATACGCAGTATTTT
13 - TRBJ1-1 TRBV14 - CASSRTDSLEAFF TGTGCCAGCAGCCGGACGGACAGCTTAGAAGCTTTCTTT
15 many TRBJ2-5 TRBV7-2 - CASSLGARVSETQYF TGTGCCAGCAGCTTGGGAGCCAGGGTGTCCGAGACCCAGTACTTC
15 - TRBJ2-5 TRBV7-2 - CASSFDPGGGETQYF TGTGCCAGCAGCTTTGACCCCGGTGGCGGCGAGACCCAGTACTTC
13 many TRBJ2-1 TRBV11-2 TRBD2 CASSLLAGGKQFF TGTGCCAGCAGCTTATTAGCGGGGGGTAAGCAGTTCTTC
15 - TRBJ1-5 TRBV12-3/TRBV12-4 TRBD1 CASSLGQDSNQPQHF TGTGCCAGCAGTTTGGGACAGGATAGCAATCAGCCCCAGCATTTT
14 many TRBJ1-4 TRBV12-3/TRBV12-4 - CASSRGAGNEKLFF TGTGCCAGCAGCCGAGGGGCCGGTAATGAAAAACTGTTTTTT
11 few TRBJ2-3 TRBV5-8 - CASTGTDTQYF TGTGCCAGCACCGGCACAGATACGCAGTATTTT
19 - TRBJ1-1 TRBV14 TRBD1 CASSQGYPGTGVKNTEAFF TGTGCCAGCAGCCAAGGATATCCCGGGACAGGGGTTAAGAACACTGAAGCTTTCTTT
13 few TRBJ2-5 TRBV10-2 TRBD1 CASSVQGAETQYF TGCGCCAGCAGTGTACAGGGGGCCGAGACCCAGTACTTC
17 few TRBJ1-1 TRBV4-1 - CASSQGRMGGPNTEAFF TGCGCCAGCAGCCAAGGGCGCATGGGAGGGCCGAACACTGAAGCTTTCTTT